The T cell receptor (beta chain) under discussion was sequenced for a study of cytomegalovirus exposure and HLA in healthy donors. The PCR ran on 60 Vbeta and 13 Jbeta primers. The table came from immunoSEQ multiplex PCR; TCRdb's copy has only in-frame clones and leaves some out. The table lists roughly 130,000 clones, more than 65% of them singletons, with approximately 3.1% in the top ten. V lost 7 bases, J lost 1 base, and 11 bases lay in between. Looked up from germline, CDR1 is SNHLY and CDR2 is FYNNEI. This CDR3 region has 14 residues. The study, taken as a whole, reports: Usually a TCR sequence was rare, but some public TCRs were found in many donors.

Concerning this clone: Its matching antigen is unknown.

The source of this sequence is a young woman in good health and CMV-seropositive. The gene calls are TRBV2 and TRBJ2-4; D remains ambiguous. Specimen: PBMCs. CDR3 loop: CASTPWAAKNIQYF. DNA for the CDR3: TGTGCCAGCACCCCTTGGGCCGCCAAAAACATTCAGTACTTC.